This TCR beta chain is from a study of blood T cells in healthy people across ages. Worth noting for this clonotype: Its antigen is unidentified. A read error may produce the germline difference seen at one junction end.

Next came a second PCR, run for about 6 to 12 cycles, which used a sample-barcoded 5' primer along with a J-beta primer mix. TCRdb ran MiXCR on the 5' RACE reads and lists one entry per CDR3 protein. The data contain 1.5 million to 2 million distinct CDR3 sequences, about 50% of them seen just once; the ten biggest clones take up approximately 2.1%. Study-wide points: Estimates drawn from one million T cells were deemed to understate diversity.

The CDR3 extends over 14 amino acids. Germline CDR1 and CDR2: LGHDT and YNNKEL (reference sequence). The chain joins TRBV3-1 to TRBJ1-2; TRBD1 might be the D (6 bases). The sequenced material came from blood. The clonotype comes from a woman aged 40-49 years in good health. As DNA, the CDR3 is TGTGCCAGCAGCCAACGGGGGCAAGACTATGTCTACACCTTC. Encoded protein: CASSQRGQDYVYTF.